The 8 T cell receptor beta chains presented below share a single source sample, sequenced in a study of shared T cell receptors in the human thymus. This table comes from immunoSEQ multiplex PCR, and its TCRdb copy is limited to in-frame clones, with some not included. This sample has roughly 710,000 clones, with 70% to 90% found just once. This sample also belongs to another study, concerning human thymus T cells.

Sample: thymocytes. The source of these receptors is a girl under two years old with a congenital heart defect.

CDR3 sequence: CASKGIDRANVLTF. The CDR3, as DNA: TGTGCCAGTAAGGGGATTGATAGGGCCAACGTCCTGACTTTC. The gene calls are TRBV19 and TRBJ2-6; D is possibly TRBD1 (5 bases). CDR1 is LNHDA, CDR2 SQIVND, per germline (reference sequence). Trimming left V 7 bases short and J 5 bases short, with 12 bases between. The CDR3 has 14 amino acids.

The J gene is TRBJ1-2, the V gene TRBV10-3; D is possibly TRBD1 (5 bases). V dropped 0 bases and J dropped 6 bases, with 20 bases sitting between them. The CDR3 covers 17 residues. Germline assignment: CDR1 ENHRY and CDR2 SYGVKD. Here the CDR3 reads CAISESDVRGWYDGYTF. The CDR3 nucleotides are TGTGCCATCAGTGAGTCAGATGTAAGGGGTTGGTACGATGGCTACACCTTC.

This chain connects TRBV19 to TRBJ2-1; D is ambiguous. Germline CDR1 and CDR2: LNHDA and SQIVND (reference sequence). The CDR3 is made up of 16 amino acids. For the CDR3, the DNA is TGTACCACCCTCCCCTCTACTGAGAGCTCCTACAATGAGCAGTTCTTC. Protein sequence: CTTLPSTESSYNEQFF.

The genes are TRBV5-6 and TRBJ2-3, with D unresolved. V lost 6 bases and J lost 0, with 11 bases in between. The CDR3 runs to 14 residues. CDR1 and CDR2 (germline): SGHDT, YYEEEE. For the CDR3, the DNA is TGTGCCAGCACCCCTGGAGAGAGCACAGATACGCAGTATTTT. This codes for CASTPGESTDTQYF.

The chain uses TRBV6-1 and TRBJ2-1, with TRBD2 as a possible D gene (6 bases). The V end lost 0 bases, the J end lost 9 bases, and 12 bases lay between the germline ends. Germline-derived CDR1 and CDR2 are MNHNS and SASEGT. The CDR3 is 14 amino acids. The CDR3 protein is CASSEARGRGEQFF. The CDR3 DNA reads TGTGCCAGCAGTGAAGCGCGGGGCCGCGGTGAGCAGTTCTTC.

The gene calls are TRBV19 and TRBJ2-3; D is perhaps TRBD1 (6 bases). Germline CDR1 LNHDA, CDR2 SQIVND (reference sequence). The CDR3 is 15 residues long. V lost 6 bases to trimming and J lost 0 bases, with 13 bases between them. CDR3 amino acids: CASSQQGSSTDTQYF. In DNA form, the CDR3 reads TGTGCCAGTAGCCAACAGGGCTCCAGCACAGATACGCAGTATTTT.

This clone was observed once. The chain couples TRBV7-9 to TRBJ2-2, with TRBD1 matching 9 bases. J gave up 5 bases and V 1 base, and 8 bases lay outside the gene matches. Looked up from germline, CDR1 is SEHNR and CDR2 is FQNEAQ (reference sequence). The CDR3 sequence is 17 residues long. In nucleotides, the CDR3 is TGTGCCAGCAGCTTAGTATGGTGGACAGGGGATACCGGGGAGCTGTTTTTT. This gives the protein CASSLVWWTGDTGELFF.

The rearrangement uses TRBV5-4 and TRBJ2-7; 8 bases are shared with TRBD1. V was pared by 3 bases and J by 3 bases, with 5 bases of the junction left unmatched. The CDR3 runs 14 residues. The germline CDR1 and CDR2 sequences are SGHNT and YYREEE (reference sequence). The CDR3 DNA follows: TGTGCCAGCAGCTCGGGACAGGCCGACTACGAGCAGTACTTC. It codes for CASSSGQADYEQYF. The whole variable domain, filled in from reference TRBV5-4 and TRBJ2-7, reads ETGVTQSPTHLIKTRGQQVTLRCSSQSGHNTVSWYQQALGQGPQFIFQYYREEENGRGNFPPRFSGLQFPNYSSELNVNALELDDSALYLCASSSGQADYEQYFGPGTRLTVT.